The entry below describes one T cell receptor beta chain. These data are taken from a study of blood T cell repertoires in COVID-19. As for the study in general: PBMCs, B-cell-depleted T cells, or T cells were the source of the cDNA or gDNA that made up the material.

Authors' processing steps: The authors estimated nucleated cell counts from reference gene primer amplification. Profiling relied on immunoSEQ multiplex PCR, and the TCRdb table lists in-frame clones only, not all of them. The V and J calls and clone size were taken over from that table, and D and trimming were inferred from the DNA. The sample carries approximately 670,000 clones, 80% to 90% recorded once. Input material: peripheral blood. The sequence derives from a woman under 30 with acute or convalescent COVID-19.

CDR3 sequence: CASRAAKAGYGYTF. The DNA for the CDR3 is TGTGCCAGCAGGGCGGCGAAAGCCGGCTATGGCTACACCTTC. The chain employs TRBV27 and TRBJ1-2; D is undetermined. Germline-derived CDR1 and CDR2 are MNHEY and SMNVEV (reference sequence). This CDR3 region has 14 residues. V lost 6 bases to trimming and J lost 4 bases, with 15 bases between them.